Following are 21 T cell receptor beta chains from one sample sequenced in a study of T cell changes during pregnancy in multiple sclerosis. Sequencing used immunoSEQ multiplex PCR; TCRdb keeps in-frame clones, though not all of them. This sample has tens of thousands of clones, with approximately 92% found just once. The sample consisted of peripheral blood, taken before pregnancy. These receptors all stem from a female donor with multiple sclerosis, enrolled in a pregnancy study.

V is TRBV5-1 and J is TRBJ2-7; 10 bases align to TRBD2. V shed 0 bases and J 7 bases; nucleotides not matched to a gene: 7. Looked up from germline, CDR1 is SGHRS and CDR2 is YFSETQ. The CDR3 runs 15 residues. The CDR3 DNA reads as TGCGCCAGCAGCTTGGGAAACCTAGCGGGAGTTGAGCAGTACTTC. Translation: CASSLGNLAGVEQYF.

V and J are TRBV5-1 and TRBJ2-1, with 14 bases matching TRBD2. Germline lookup yields CDR1 SGHRS and CDR2 YFSETQ. The CDR3 is made up of 16 amino acids. Trimming took 3 bases from V and 6 from J; bases not matched to a gene: 5. The CDR3 spells CASSYQTSGRGNEQFF. The CDR3 nucleotides read TGCGCCAGCAGCTACCAGACTAGCGGGAGGGGCAATGAGCAGTTCTTC.

The chain has TRBV5-6 and TRBJ1-6; 8 bases fit TRBD1. J gave up 6 bases and V 2 bases, and 1 base lay outside the gene matches. This CDR3 spans 14 amino acids. In germline, CDR1 is SGHDT, CDR2 YYEEEE. CDR3 DNA: TGTGCCAGCAGCTTCGGACAGGGTAATTCACCCCTCCACTTT. This encodes CASSFGQGNSPLHF.

This chain uses TRBV7-2 with TRBJ1-2; TRBD1 agrees at 9 bases. V shed 9 bases, J shed 4 bases, and the junction held 9 bases outside the gene matches. CDR1 is SGHTA, CDR2 FQGNSA, per germline. The CDR3 contains 14 residues. Here the CDR3 DNA reads TGTGCCAGTCATTCACAGGGGGCTGGCTATGGCTACACCTTC. This translates into CASHSQGAGYGYTF.

The chain couples TRBV11-2 to TRBJ2-7, with D unresolved. Germline-derived CDR1 and CDR2 are SGHAT and FQNNGV. This CDR3 spans 12 amino acids. V was clipped by 4 bases and J by 3 bases, with 7 bases between them. The DNA of the CDR3 is TGTGCCAGCAGCTCCTTCAGCTACGAGCAGTACTTC. Translation gives CASSSFSYEQYF.

The chain has TRBV4-1 and TRBJ2-5, with D unresolved. V lost 4 bases to trimming and J lost 4 bases, with 19 bases between them. Germline V gives CDR1 MGHRA, CDR2 YSYEKL. The CDR3 loop spans 16 amino acids. The CDR3 loop reads CASSPQVIPRLETQYF. CDR3 nucleotides: TGCGCCAGCAGCCCTCAGGTTATCCCACGTCTAGAGACCCAGTACTTC.

The chain carries TRBV10-3 and TRBJ2-6; D uncertain. CDR3 size: 18 residues. The V end lost 0 bases, the J end lost 4 bases, and 16 bases lay between the germline ends. Germline V gene sequence: CDR1 ENHRY, CDR2 SYGVKD. The CDR3 loop reads CAISESYAVSVGANVLTF. CDR3 coding DNA: TGTGCCATCAGTGAGTCGTATGCGGTCTCGGTCGGGGCCAACGTCCTGACTTTC.

This clone was picked up one time. The rearrangement joins TRBV11-2 to TRBJ2-7; 8 nucleotides align to TRBD1. The V segment lost 1 base and the J segment 2 bases; nucleotides outside the gene matches: 4. The CDR3 covers 15 residues. CDR1 is SGHAT, CDR2 FQNNGV, per germline. In DNA, the CDR3 is TGTGCCAGCAGCTTAGGGACAGGGCGAACCTACGAGCAGTACTTC. As protein: CASSLGTGRTYEQYF.

The CDR3 loop reads CASSLGQNIYEQYF. CDR3 bases: TGTGCCAGCAGCTTGGGACAGAATATATACGAGCAGTACTTC. J is TRBJ2-7 and V is TRBV5-6; the D gene is possibly TRBD1 (5 bases). The V gene's germline CDR1 is SGHDT and CDR2 YYEEEE. V was trimmed by 0 bases and J by 4 bases, leaving 11 bases between them. This CDR3 comprises 14 residues. Complete variable domain (other parts from reference TRBV5-6 and TRBJ2-7): DAGVTQSPTHLIKTRGQQVTLRCSPKSGHDTVSWYQQALGQGPQFIFQYYEEEERQRGNFPDRFSGHQFPNYSSELNVNALLLGDSALYLCASSLGQNIYEQYFGPGTRLTVT.

The V and J genes are TRBV5-4 and TRBJ2-5; 10 nucleotides align to TRBD1. This CDR3 is 14 amino acids long. Trimming at V came to 4 bases and at J to 5 bases, leaving 5 bases not matched to a gene. The germline V gene has CDR1 SGHNT and CDR2 YYREEE (reference sequence). Here the CDR3 reads CASSPGTGVETQYF. As DNA, the CDR3 is TGTGCCAGCAGCCCCGGGACAGGGGTGGAGACCCAGTACTTC.

This chain uses TRBV2 with TRBJ2-4, with TRBD2 matching 16 bases. This CDR3 spans 18 amino acids. Germline assignment: CDR1 SNHLY and CDR2 FYNNEI. Trimming at V came to 10 bases and at J to 0 bases, leaving 9 bases not matched to a gene. The CDR3 loop is CATLGLAGGGVAKNIQYF. CDR3 DNA sequence: TGTGCCACCCTGGGACTAGCGGGAGGGGGAGTAGCCAAAAACATTCAGTACTTC.

The chain combines TRBV10-1 with TRBJ2-1, with 7 bases matching TRBD2. The germline CDR1 and CDR2 sequences are WNHNN and SYGVQD (reference sequence). With 10 bases clipped from V and 10 bases from J, the junction kept 7 bases outside the gene matches. The CDR3 consists of 11 residues. The CDR3 loop reads CATQRDGEQFF. As DNA, the CDR3 is TGCGCCACCCAGCGGGACGGCGAGCAGTTCTTC.

The chain has TRBV4-3 and TRBJ2-2; 10 bases agree with TRBD1. The J segment lost 6 bases and the V segment lost 4 bases, leaving 5 bases of the junction unmatched. Per the germline V gene, CDR1 is LGHNA and CDR2 is YSLEER. The CDR3 contains 15 residues. For the CDR3, the DNA is TGCGCCAGCAGCCTAGGGACAGGGGTGGCCGGGGAGCTGTTTTTT. It codes for CASSLGTGVAGELFF.

The chain links TRBV6-4 to TRBJ2-7, with D perhaps TRBD1 (5 bases). CDR3 length: 14 amino acids. Germline V CDR1 and CDR2: MRHNA, SNTAGT. Trimming removed 4 bases from V and 3 bases from J, with 13 bases in between. The CDR3 is CASSVQDGGYEQYF. The CDR3 nucleotides read TGTGCCAGCAGTGTACAGGACGGCGGCTACGAGCAGTACTTC.

The chain couples TRBV5-5 to TRBJ2-2; the match to TRBD2 covers 8 bases. The CDR3 length is 15 residues. CDR1 and CDR2 (germline): SGHKS, YYEKEE (reference sequence). The V and J ends lost 9 bases and 7 bases, in that order; junction bases with no gene match: 14. CDR3 in DNA: TGTGCCACCAGTGGTCGGGGGGGAGAGGTCGGGGAGCTGTTTTTT. Its translation: CATSGRGGEVGELFF. Drawing the rest from reference TRBV5-5 and TRBJ2-2, the complete variable domain is DAGVTQSPTHLIKTRGQQVTLRCSPISGHKSVSWYQQVLGQGPQFIFQYYEKEERGRGNFPDRFSARQFPNYSSELNVNALLLGDSALYLCATSGRGGEVGELFFGEGSRLTVL.

This clone has just one count. The rearrangement links TRBV6-5 to TRBJ2-1, with 7 positions matching TRBD2. CDR3 size: 15 residues. V lost 2 bases to trimming and J lost 4 bases; unmatched junction nucleotides: 5. Germline CDR1 MNHEY, CDR2 SVGAGI. The CDR3 here is CASSYGSGWYNEQFF. CDR3 DNA: TGTGCCAGCAGTTACGGTAGCGGGTGGTACAATGAGCAGTTCTTC.

The chain couples TRBV5-5 to TRBJ1-2, with no clear D. The CDR3 has 13 residues. V lost 1 base and J 3 bases, leaving 7 bases between the germline ends. Germline V gene lookup returns CDR1 SGHKS and CDR2 YYEKEE (reference sequence). The CDR3 DNA follows: TGTGCCAGCAGCTTGAGTCTACACTATGGCTACACCTTC. Translation gives CASSLSLHYGYTF.

The CDR3: CASSLNSLNTEAFF. Here the CDR3 DNA reads TGTGCCAGCAGCTTGAACAGTTTGAACACTGAAGCTTTCTTT. This chain joins TRBV5-6 and TRBJ1-1; D uncertain. V gave up 1 base and J gave up 0 bases, with 7 bases separating them. This CDR3 has 14 residues. Per germline, CDR1 SGHDT and CDR2 YYEEEE.

This rearrangement joins TRBV4-1 to TRBJ2-7; TRBD1 aligns across 9 bases. Germline V lookup: CDR1 MGHRA, CDR2 YSYEKL. V lost 2 bases and J lost 4; bases outside the gene matches: 9. The CDR3 covers 16 residues. CDR3 bases: TGCGCCAGCAGCCAATACTATACAGGGGGCGCATACGAGCAGTACTTC. Protein: CASSQYYTGGAYEQYF.

CDR3: CASSLGQASYNEQFF. CDR3 DNA sequence: TGCGCCAGCAGCTTGGGGCAGGCCTCCTACAATGAGCAGTTCTTC. This chain links TRBV5-1 with TRBJ2-1; D is unresolved. Germline CDR1 SGHRS, CDR2 YFSETQ. This CDR3 spans 15 amino acids. V lost 0 bases and J 0 bases, leaving 7 bases between the germline ends.

This clone was seen just once. The chain employs TRBV2 and TRBJ2-7; 9 positions match TRBD2. The trim removed 5 bases at V and 6 bases at J, leaving 2 bases unmatched. CDR3 length: 12 residues. Germline V gene lookup returns CDR1 SNHLY and CDR2 FYNNEI. The CDR3 DNA reads TGTGCCAGCAGTTTAGCGGGAGTCGAGCAGTACTTC. Amino acids: CASSLAGVEQYF. Full variable domain (outside the CDR3, taken from reference TRBV2 and TRBJ2-7): EPEVTQTPSHQVTQMGQEVILRCVPISNHLYFYWYRQILGQKVEFLVSFYNNEISEKSEIFDDQFSVERPDGSNFTLKIRSTKLEDSAMYFCASSLAGVEQYFGPGTRLTVT.